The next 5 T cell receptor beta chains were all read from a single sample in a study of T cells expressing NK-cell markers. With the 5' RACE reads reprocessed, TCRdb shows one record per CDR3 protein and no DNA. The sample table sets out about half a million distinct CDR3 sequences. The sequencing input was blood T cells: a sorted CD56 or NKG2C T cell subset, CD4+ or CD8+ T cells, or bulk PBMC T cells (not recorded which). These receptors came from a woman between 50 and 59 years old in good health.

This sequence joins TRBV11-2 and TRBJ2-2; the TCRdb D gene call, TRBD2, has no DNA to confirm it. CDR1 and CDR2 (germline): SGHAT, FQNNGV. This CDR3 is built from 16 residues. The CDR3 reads CASSLVRGPITGELFF.

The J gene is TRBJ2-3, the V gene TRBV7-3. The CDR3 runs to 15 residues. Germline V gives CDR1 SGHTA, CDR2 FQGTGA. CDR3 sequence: CASSLTVVRTDTQYF.

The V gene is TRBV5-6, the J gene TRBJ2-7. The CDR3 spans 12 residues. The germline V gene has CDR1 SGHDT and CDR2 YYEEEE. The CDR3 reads CASSSTFYEQYF.

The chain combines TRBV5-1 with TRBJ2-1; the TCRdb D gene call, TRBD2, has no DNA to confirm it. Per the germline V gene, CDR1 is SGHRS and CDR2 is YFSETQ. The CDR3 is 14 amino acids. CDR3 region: CASSLAGGLNEQFF.

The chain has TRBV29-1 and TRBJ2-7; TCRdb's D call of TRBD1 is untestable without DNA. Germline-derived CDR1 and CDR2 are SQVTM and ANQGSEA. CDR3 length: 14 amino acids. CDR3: CSVAGTTVSYEQYF.